Following are 4 T cell receptor beta chains from one sample sequenced in a study of a mutant IDH1 vaccine in newly diagnosed glioma. The repertoire was sequenced with immunoSEQ multiplex PCR; TCRdb's copy has only in-frame clones and lacks some. The profile covers tens of thousands of clones, with approximately 84% appearing a single time and approximately 8.3% taken by the ten largest. For these receptors, no antigen is known. Time point in this sample: week 11, during vaccination. What each vaccine dose contained was 300 ug of mutant IDH1 20-mer peptide, accompanied by topical imiquimod. This material consisted of PBMCs, taken from a glioma patient whose treatment included an IDH1 peptide vaccine. All receptors come from a woman between 50 and 59 years old with glioma.

This chain connects TRBV5-6 to TRBJ1-2, with 11 bases lining up with TRBD1. This CDR3 comprises 16 residues. Germline values: CDR1 SGHDT, CDR2 YYEEEE. The V segment lost 0 bases and the J segment 2 bases; nucleotides outside the gene matches: 3. The CDR3 DNA sequence: TGTGCCAGCAGCTTGGCCTGGACAGGGGGCAACTATGGCTACACCTTC. This sequence encodes CASSLAWTGGNYGYTF.

The chain uses TRBV5-4 and TRBJ2-7; 10 positions agree with TRBD1. The length of the CDR3 is 15 residues. The V segment lost 4 bases and the J segment 3 bases; nucleotides outside the gene matches: 7. Germline assignment: CDR1 SGHNT and CDR2 YYREEE (reference sequence). CDR3 in DNA: TGTGCCAGCAGCCGGATAGGACAGGGGGGCTACGAGCAGTACTTC. Translated: CASSRIGQGGYEQYF.

This sequence joins TRBV4-2 and TRBJ1-6; unclear D gene. CDR1 and CDR2 (germline): LGHNA, YNFKEQ. This CDR3 contains 17 residues. V dropped 1 base and J dropped 0 bases, with 10 bases sitting between them. In nucleotides, the CDR3 is TGTGCCAGCAGCCAAGCCGAGGTTCACTCCTATAATTCACCCCTCCACTTT. Protein product: CASSQAEVHSYNSPLHF.

V usage is TRBV30 and J usage is TRBJ1-1; 10 bases map to TRBD1. The CDR3 loop spans 13 amino acids. The V gene end was trimmed by 5 bases and the J gene end by 7 bases; junction bases not matched to a gene: 7. From germline, CDR1 is GTSNPN and CDR2 SVGIG (reference sequence). The CDR3 nucleotides read TGTGCCTGGTTCTTCGACAGGGGGCTTGAAGCTTTCTTT. This gives the protein CAWFFDRGLEAFF.